This record concerns one TCR beta chain sequence. Other nucleotide sequences in the sample specify the same CDR3. CDR1 is MNHEY and CDR2 is SVGAGI in the germline V gene. This CDR3 is 15 amino acids long. V lost 2 bases to trimming and J lost 0 bases, with 5 bases between them. Seattle researchers signed up patients amid active infection and tracked them longitudinally. This specimen comes from a study of blood T cell repertoires in COVID-19. At the level of the study: Sources were T cells, B-cell-depleted T cells, or PBMCs; the material itself was cDNA or gDNA.

Study processing details: Amplification from reference gene primers served as the basis for estimated nucleated cell counts. Only in-frame clones appear in the TCRdb table, and some are missing; sequencing was by immunoSEQ multiplex PCR. Clone size and the V and J calls come from that table; the DNA yielded D and trimming. The table records 500,000 to 600,000 clones, around nine tenths of them present only once. The chain carries TRBV6-5 and TRBJ2-6; perhaps TRBD1 as D (5 bases). The sample comprised peripheral blood. This TCR derives from a woman in her 50s with COVID-19, enrolled during active disease. In DNA, the CDR3 is TGTGCCAGCAGTTACGACAGCTCTGGGGCCAACGTCCTGACTTTC. This gives the protein CASSYDSSGANVLTF.